A selection of T cell receptor beta chains follows, all from one sample in a study of cytomegalovirus exposure and HLA in healthy donors. TCRdb's copy holds only in-frame clones and misses some; the assay was immunoSEQ multiplex PCR. The sample lists more than 70,000 clones; over 70% were seen once. What was sequenced was PBMCs. These receptors all come from a boy aged 5-17 years in good health and CMV-seronegative. CDR3s include the opening cysteine and the closing phenylalanine or tryptophan. Fields, in order: J gene, CDR3 length, V gene, D gene, clone size, CDR3 protein, CDR3 DNA. D genes are given only for firm matches. Size tells how often a clone was seen (once, few, many) or the class of an expanded clone, and some rows leave it out.

J: TRBJ1-5
length: 17
V: TRBV15
D: -
size: -
CDR3: CATSRYPPDQGTQPQHF
DNA: TGTGCCACCAGCCGTTACCCCCCAGATCAGGGAACCCAGCCCCAGCATTTT

J: TRBJ2-7
length: 14
V: TRBV7-9
D: -
size: -
CDR3: CASSSTATSYEQYF
DNA: TGTGCCAGCAGCTCGACAGCCACCTCCTACGAGCAGTACTTC

J: TRBJ2-7
length: 13
V: TRBV4-2
D: -
size: -
CDR3: CASSQGVSYEQYF
DNA: TGTGCCAGCAGCCAAGGAGTTTCCTACGAGCAGTACTTC

J: TRBJ1-5
length: 15
V: TRBV7-2
D: -
size: -
CDR3: CASSLVGGSNQPQHF
DNA: TGTGCCAGCAGCTTGGTAGGAGGAAGCAATCAGCCCCAGCATTTT

J: TRBJ2-3
length: 11
V: TRBV10-2
D: -
size: -
CDR3: CASSEGRPKYF
DNA: TGCGCCAGCAGTGAAGGGAGACCAAAGTATTTT

J: TRBJ2-7
length: 14
V: TRBV18
D: -
size: -
CDR3: CASSPPAGAYEQYF
DNA: TGTGCCAGCTCACCCCCGGCGGGGGCGTACGAGCAGTACTTC

J: TRBJ2-1
length: 17
V: TRBV6-1
D: TRBD1
size: -
CDR3: CASSAYRQGAWDNEQFF
DNA: TGTGCCAGCAGTGCTTACCGACAGGGGGCTTGGGACAATGAGCAGTTCTTC

J: TRBJ2-5
length: 14
V: TRBV6-4
D: -
size: -
CDR3: CASSDPRGGETQYF
DNA: TGTGCCAGCAGTGATCCAAGGGGGGGGGAGACCCAGTACTTC

J: TRBJ2-1
length: 14
V: TRBV6-5
D: -
size: -
CDR3: CASSYGGRYNEQFF
DNA: TGTGCCAGCAGTTACGGGGGGAGGTACAATGAGCAGTTCTTC

J: TRBJ2-1
length: 15
V: TRBV28
D: -
size: -
CDR3: CASRGASGDRNEQFF
DNA: TGTGCCAGCAGGGGGGCTAGCGGAGATAGGAATGAGCAGTTCTTC

J: TRBJ2-2
length: 13
V: TRBV7-3
D: -
size: -
CDR3: CASSLNRAGELFF
DNA: TGTGCCAGCAGCTTAAACAGGGCCGGGGAGCTGTTTTTT

J: TRBJ2-6
length: 16
V: TRBV6-4
D: TRBD2
size: few
CDR3: CASSDSGGTGANVLTF
DNA: TGTGCCAGCAGTGACTCGGGAGGGACTGGGGCCAACGTCCTGACTTTC

J: TRBJ2-7
length: 12
V: TRBV2
D: -
size: -
CDR3: CASIMERVEQYF
DNA: TGTGCCAGCATTATGGAACGGGTCGAGCAGTACTTC

J: TRBJ1-1
length: 15
V: TRBV13
D: TRBD1
size: -
CDR3: CASSAPGQGADEAFF
DNA: TGTGCCAGCAGCGCGCCGGGACAGGGGGCGGATGAAGCTTTCTTT

J: TRBJ1-1
length: 14
V: TRBV15
D: TRBD1
size: -
CDR3: CATSRGRGYTEAFF
DNA: TGTGCCACCAGCAGAGGCAGGGGGTACACTGAAGCTTTCTTT

J: TRBJ1-1
length: 15
V: TRBV9
D: -
size: few
CDR3: CASSARDTPPTEAFF
DNA: TGTGCCAGCAGCGCCCGGGACACCCCACCCACTGAAGCTTTCTTT

J: TRBJ2-5
length: 15
V: TRBV6-4
D: TRBD1
size: -
CDR3: CASSDGAGGEETQYF
DNA: TGTGCCAGCAGTGACGGGGCAGGGGGCGAAGAGACCCAGTACTTC

J: TRBJ2-1
length: 15
V: TRBV9
D: -
size: -
CDR3: CASSVGQDSYNEQFF
DNA: TGTGCCAGCAGCGTAGGGCAGGACAGTTACAATGAGCAGTTCTTC

J: TRBJ2-2
length: 15
V: TRBV7-2
D: TRBD2
size: -
CDR3: CASSYLAGDTGELFF
DNA: TGTGCCAGCAGCTACCTAGCGGGGGACACCGGGGAGCTGTTTTTT

J: TRBJ1-1
length: 15
V: TRBV5-4
D: -
size: -
CDR3: CASSLELSRNTEAFF
DNA: TGTGCCAGCAGCTTGGAATTGTCCAGAAACACTGAAGCTTTCTTT

J: TRBJ2-1
length: 14
V: TRBV9
D: -
size: -
CDR3: CASSARTAGDEQFF
DNA: TGTGCCAGCAGCGCGCGGACAGCTGGGGATGAGCAGTTCTTC

J: TRBJ1-3
length: 9
V: TRBV29-1
D: -
size: -
CDR3: CSVDEAPFF
DNA: TGCAGCGTTGATGAAGCGCCCTTTTTT

J: TRBJ2-2
length: 14
V: TRBV9
D: -
size: -
CDR3: CASSVRPNTGELFF
DNA: TGTGCCAGCAGCGTGCGGCCTAACACCGGGGAGCTGTTTTTT

J: TRBJ2-1
length: 14
V: TRBV19
D: -
size: -
CDR3: CASSSLNSYNEQFF
DNA: TGTGCCAGTAGTAGCCTAAACAGTTACAATGAGCAGTTCTTC

J: TRBJ2-1
length: 15
V: TRBV29-1
D: -
size: -
CDR3: CSVVATYLSYNEQFF
DNA: TGCAGCGTTGTTGCGACTTACCTCTCCTACAATGAGCAGTTCTTC

J: TRBJ1-1
length: 12
V: TRBV19
D: -
size: once
CDR3: CASQDRNTEAFF
DNA: TGTGCCAGTCAAGATAGGAACACTGAAGCTTTCTTT

J: TRBJ1-5
length: 14
V: TRBV6-6
D: -
size: -
CDR3: CASSFYRANQPQHF
DNA: TGTGCCAGCAGTTTCTACAGGGCCAATCAGCCCCAGCATTTT

J: TRBJ1-1
length: 14
V: TRBV19
D: -
size: -
CDR3: CASSPGPGGTEAFF
DNA: TGTGCCAGTAGTCCCGGACCTGGCGGGACTGAAGCTTTCTTT

J: TRBJ2-7
length: 14
V: TRBV19
D: -
size: -
CDR3: CASSIVGISYEQYF
DNA: TGTGCCAGTAGTATAGTCGGGATCTCCTACGAGCAGTACTTC

J: TRBJ2-3
length: 14
V: TRBV28
D: -
size: -
CDR3: CASSFGGHTDTQYF
DNA: TGTGCCAGCAGTTTTGGGGGACACACAGATACGCAGTATTTT

J: TRBJ2-3
length: 14
V: TRBV25-1
D: -
size: -
CDR3: CASRGELNTDTQYF
DNA: TGTGCCAGCAGGGGAGAGCTCAACACAGATACGCAGTATTTT

J: TRBJ1-6
length: 14
V: TRBV7-3
D: TRBD1
size: -
CDR3: CASSLTGQNSPLHF
DNA: TGTGCCAGCAGCTTAACGGGACAGAATTCACCCCTCCACTTT

J: TRBJ1-1
length: 12
V: TRBV30
D: -
size: -
CDR3: CAWTKTGFEAFF
DNA: TGTGCCTGGACCAAAACAGGGTTTGAAGCTTTCTTT

J: TRBJ2-7
length: 15
V: TRBV4-1
D: -
size: few
CDR3: CASSPHPRDTYEQYF
DNA: TGCGCCAGCAGCCCTCACCCCCGGGACACTTACGAGCAGTACTTC

J: TRBJ2-5
length: 12
V: TRBV27
D: -
size: -
CDR3: CASKTRQETQYF
DNA: TGTGCCAGCAAAACACGCCAAGAGACCCAGTACTTC

J: TRBJ1-1
length: 13
V: TRBV30
D: -
size: -
CDR3: CAWSVEGNTEAFF
DNA: TGTGCCTGGAGTGTCGAGGGTAACACTGAAGCTTTCTTT

J: TRBJ2-2
length: 16
V: TRBV4-3
D: TRBD2
size: -
CDR3: CASSQDLAGVFGELFF
DNA: TGCGCCAGCAGCCAAGATCTAGCGGGAGTTTTCGGGGAGCTGTTTTTT

J: TRBJ2-5
length: 10
V: TRBV20-1
D: -
size: -
CDR3: CSALQETQYF
DNA: TGCAGTGCTCTCCAAGAGACCCAGTACTTC

J: TRBJ1-2
length: 13
V: TRBV27
D: TRBD1
size: -
CDR3: CASSLTGGYGDTF
DNA: TGTGCCAGCAGTTTAACAGGGGGGTATGGCGACACCTTC

J: TRBJ2-1
length: 18
V: TRBV7-2
D: TRBD2
size: -
CDR3: CASSSRVLAGGSGDEQFF
DNA: TGTGCCAGCAGCAGTAGGGTCCTAGCGGGGGGGTCTGGCGATGAGCAGTTCTTC

J: TRBJ1-1
length: 13
V: TRBV7-9
D: TRBD1
size: -
CDR3: CASSLQGATEAFF
DNA: TGTGCCAGCAGCTTACAGGGGGCCACTGAAGCTTTCTTT

J: TRBJ1-2
length: 14
V: TRBV15
D: -
size: -
CDR3: CATSRGGGRLGYTF
DNA: TGTGCCACCAGCAGAGGGGGGGGAAGATTGGGCTACACCTTC

J: TRBJ2-2
length: 12
V: TRBV2
D: -
size: few
CDR3: CASTGDTGELFF
DNA: TGTGCCAGCACAGGGGACACCGGGGAGCTGTTTTTT

J: TRBJ2-7
length: 18
V: TRBV1
D: -
size: -
CDR3: CTSSQDSPGSLLQYEQYF
DNA: TGCACCAGCAGCCAAGATAGTCCCGGGAGTCTTCTTCAATACGAGCAGTACTTC

J: TRBJ1-1
length: 18
V: TRBV7-8
D: TRBD1
size: -
CDR3: CASSLAPRTGSRNTEAFF
DNA: TGTGCCAGCAGCTTAGCGCCGAGGACAGGGAGCAGGAACACTGAAGCTTTCTTT

J: TRBJ1-2
length: 16
V: TRBV28
D: TRBD1
size: -
CDR3: CASRMTGTGGIYGYTF
DNA: TGTGCCAGCAGGATGACTGGGACAGGGGGCATCTATGGCTACACCTTC

J: TRBJ1-2
length: 14
V: TRBV30
D: TRBD1
size: -
CDR3: CAWSRDSKNYGYTF
DNA: TGTGCCTGGAGCAGGGACAGCAAAAACTATGGCTACACCTTC

J: TRBJ1-1
length: 15
V: TRBV4-3
D: -
size: -
CDR3: CASSQATASNTEAFF
DNA: TGCGCCAGCAGCCAAGCAACAGCCTCGAACACTGAAGCTTTCTTT

J: TRBJ2-1
length: 12
V: TRBV7-6
D: TRBD1
size: few
CDR3: CASSDRGDEQFF
DNA: TGTGCCAGCAGCGACAGGGGGGATGAGCAGTTCTTC

J: TRBJ2-1
length: 16
V: TRBV19
D: -
size: once
CDR3: CASSSPGLASDNEQFF
DNA: TGTGCCAGTAGTTCCCCGGGGCTAGCGTCTGACAATGAGCAGTTCTTC

J: TRBJ1-5
length: 15
V: TRBV6-5
D: -
size: -
CDR3: CASSSTAYSNQPQHF
DNA: TGTGCCAGCAGTTCGACAGCATATAGCAATCAGCCCCAGCATTTT

J: TRBJ2-7
length: 12
V: TRBV5-1
D: -
size: -
CDR3: CASSPQGGEQYF
DNA: TGCGCCAGCAGCCCCCAGGGTGGCGAGCAGTACTTC

J: TRBJ1-2
length: 11
V: TRBV28
D: -
size: -
CDR3: CASSHNYGYTF
DNA: TGTGCCAGCAGTCATAACTATGGCTACACCTTC

J: TRBJ2-3
length: 14
V: TRBV27
D: TRBD2
size: -
CDR3: CASRLAGGTDTQYF
DNA: TGTGCCAGCAGACTAGCGGGAGGCACAGATACGCAGTATTTT